Listed below are T cell receptor beta chains from one sample, sequenced in a study of blood T cell repertoires in COVID-19. Sequencing was performed with immunoSEQ multiplex PCR; in TCRdb, only in-frame clones are kept and a portion is missing. The sample lists over 200,000 clones, over 80% occurring once. Sequenced: peripheral blood. These receptors all come from a human donor in a cohort sampled during active COVID-19. Each CDR3 is given with its conserved first and last residue. The order of the fields is J gene, CDR3 length, V gene, D gene, clone size, CDR3 protein, CDR3 DNA. A D gene is named only where the DNA matches it firmly. The size entry is marked missing in some rows and otherwise reads once, few, many or a size class.

TRBJ1-1	16	TRBV19	TRBD1	-	CASSHRDRVPRGEAFF	TGTGCCAGTAGTCACCGGGACAGGGTGCCGAGGGGGGAAGCTTTCTTT
TRBJ2-7	12	TRBV25-1	-	few	CAVGGASYEQYF	TGTGCCGTTGGAGGGGCCTCCTACGAGCAGTACTTC
TRBJ2-1	14	TRBV9	-	-	CASSLETSINEQFF	TGTGCCAGCAGCCTGGAGACTAGTATCAATGAGCAGTTCTTC
TRBJ2-7	13	TRBV5-6	-	-	CASSLTRRYEQYF	TGTGCCAGCAGCTTGACCCGGCGGTACGAGCAGTACTTC
TRBJ2-3	16	TRBV6-1	TRBD1	-	CASSALVRGLIDTQYF	TGTGCCAGCAGTGCGTTGGTGAGGGGGCTGATAGATACGCAGTATTTT
TRBJ1-2	15	TRBV19	-	-	CASSIGLRQNYGYTF	TGTGCCAGTAGTATAGGTCTTAGACAGAACTATGGCTACACCTTC
TRBJ1-5	16	TRBV28	TRBD1	-	CASSFPDRVGNQPQHF	TGTGCCAGCAGTTTCCCGGACAGGGTGGGCAATCAGCCCCAGCATTTT
TRBJ2-1	18	TRBV9	TRBD2	once	CASSVGSSGRASYNEQFF	TGTGCCAGCAGCGTAGGTAGTAGCGGGAGGGCCTCCTACAATGAGCAGTTCTTC
TRBJ2-7	14	TRBV18	TRBD1	-	CASSYRGPPYEQYF	TGTGCCAGCTCATACAGGGGTCCACCCTACGAGCAGTACTTC
TRBJ2-1	14	TRBV5-4	-	-	CASSLTGSYNEQFF	TGTGCCAGCAGCCTGACAGGATCCTACAATGAGCAGTTCTTC
TRBJ2-1	13	TRBV27	-	-	CASRAGNYNEQFF	TGTGCCAGCAGGGCGGGGAACTACAATGAGCAGTTCTTC
TRBJ2-1	14	TRBV7-2	TRBD2	-	CASSLVAGGGEQFF	TGTGCCAGCAGCTTAGTGGCGGGAGGAGGTGAGCAGTTCTTC
TRBJ1-5	14	TRBV10-3	TRBD1	-	CAIKGTGVNQPQHF	TGTGCCATCAAGGGGACAGGGGTCAATCAGCCCCAGCATTTT
TRBJ2-7	17	TRBV27	TRBD1	-	CASSSPLGQGLAYEQYF	TGTGCCAGCAGTTCTCCCCTAGGACAGGGGTTGGCGTACGAGCAGTACTTC
TRBJ1-2	13	TRBV27	-	-	CASSLRPGSGYTF	TGTGCCAGCAGTCTCCGACCTGGGAGTGGCTACACCTTC